The 3 T cell receptor beta chains reported below all come from one sample, sequenced in a study of OX40 agonist ivuxolimab in advanced cancers. TCRdb keeps only in-frame clones here, not all; method: immunoSEQ multiplex PCR. The sample records roughly 66,000 clones, roughly 87% being singletons. This specimen consisted of CD4+ or CD8+ T cells sorted from blood, obtained in a trial of the OX40 agonist ivuxolimab. The receptors stem from an adult with an advanced solid tumor such as melanoma, head and neck, liver or kidney cancer.

CDR3 loop: CASSTVENNEQFF. The CDR3 DNA is TGTGCCAGCTCAACGGTGGAAAACAATGAGCAGTTCTTC. V and J are TRBV18 and TRBJ2-1; D is unclear. Germline V gene sequence: CDR1 KGHSH, CDR2 LQKENI. The CDR3 has 13 amino acids. V shed 5 bases and J shed 5 bases, with 10 bases lying between them.

This chain joins TRBV11-2 and TRBJ2-1, with 8 bases fitting TRBD2. CDR3 length: 13 amino acids. Germline V CDR1 and CDR2: SGHAT, FQNNGV. The CDR3 nucleotides are TGTGGTGGGCTAGCGGGCCGTATCAATGAGCAGTTCTTC. It specifies CGGLAGRINEQFF.

The chain joins TRBV9 to TRBJ2-3, with 9 nucleotides matching TRBD2. Looked up from germline, CDR1 is SGDLS and CDR2 is YYNGEE. CDR3 length equals 15 residues. Trimming took 0 bases from V and 10 from J; bases not matched to a gene: 9. CDR3 residues: CASSVDGGRADAQYF. The CDR3 nucleotides are TGTGCCAGCAGCGTAGATGGCGGGAGGGCCGACGCGCAGTATTTT.